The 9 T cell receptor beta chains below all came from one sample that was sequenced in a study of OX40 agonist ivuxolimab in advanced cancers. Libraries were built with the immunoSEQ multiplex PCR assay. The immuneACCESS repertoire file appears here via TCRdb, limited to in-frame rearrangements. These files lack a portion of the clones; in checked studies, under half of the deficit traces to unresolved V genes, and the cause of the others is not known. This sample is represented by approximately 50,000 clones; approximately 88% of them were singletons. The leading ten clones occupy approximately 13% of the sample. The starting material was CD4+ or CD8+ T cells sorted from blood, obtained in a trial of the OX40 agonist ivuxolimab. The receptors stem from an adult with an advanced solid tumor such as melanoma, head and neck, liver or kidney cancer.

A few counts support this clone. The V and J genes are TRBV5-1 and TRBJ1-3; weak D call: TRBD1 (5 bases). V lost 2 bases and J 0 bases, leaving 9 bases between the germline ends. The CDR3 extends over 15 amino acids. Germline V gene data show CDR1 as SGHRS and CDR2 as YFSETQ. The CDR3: CASSFNRNSGNTIYF. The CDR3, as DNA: TGCGCCAGCAGCTTTAACAGGAACTCTGGAAACACCATATATTTT.

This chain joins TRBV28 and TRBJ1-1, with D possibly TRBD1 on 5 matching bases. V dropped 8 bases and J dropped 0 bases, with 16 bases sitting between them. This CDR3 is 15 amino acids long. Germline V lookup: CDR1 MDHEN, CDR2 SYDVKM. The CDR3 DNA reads TGTGCCAGCCCCCCTCGGGGACGGATGAACACTGAAGCTTTCTTT. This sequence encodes CASPPRGRMNTEAFF. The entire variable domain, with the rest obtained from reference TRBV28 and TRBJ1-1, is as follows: DVKVTQSSRYLVKRTGEKVFLECVQDMDHENMFWYRQDPGLGLRLIYFSYDVKMKEKGDIPEGYSVSREKKERFSLILESASTNQTSMYLCASPPRGRMNTEAFFGQGTRLTVV.

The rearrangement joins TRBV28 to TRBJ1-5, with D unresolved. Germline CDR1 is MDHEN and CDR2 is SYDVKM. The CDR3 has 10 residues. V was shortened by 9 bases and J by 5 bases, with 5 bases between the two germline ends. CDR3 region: CASGDQPQHF. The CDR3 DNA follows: TGTGCCAGTGGGGATCAGCCCCAGCATTTT.

The CDR3 region is CASSDPGTGSRGYTF. The CDR3 nucleotides read TGTGCCAGCAGTGACCCGGGGACAGGAAGCAGAGGCTACACCTTC. The chain carries TRBV6-4 and TRBJ1-2, with TRBD1 matching over 8 bases. CDR1 and CDR2 from the germline V gene are MRHNA and SNTAGT. The CDR3 is 15 residues long. V trimming: 2 bases; J trimming: 8 bases; junction bases outside the gene matches: 10.

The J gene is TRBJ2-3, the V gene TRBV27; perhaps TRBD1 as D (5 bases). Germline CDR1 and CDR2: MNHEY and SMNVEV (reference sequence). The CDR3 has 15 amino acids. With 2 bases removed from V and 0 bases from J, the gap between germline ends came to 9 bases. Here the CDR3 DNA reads TGTGCCAGCAGTTTACGGACACCTAGCACAGATACGCAGTATTTT. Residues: CASSLRTPSTDTQYF.

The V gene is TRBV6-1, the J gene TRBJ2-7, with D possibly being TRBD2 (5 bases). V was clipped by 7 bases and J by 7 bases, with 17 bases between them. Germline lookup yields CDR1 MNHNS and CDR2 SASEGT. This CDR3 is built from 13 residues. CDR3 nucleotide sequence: TGTGCCAGCAAGTCAACAGTGGAGCGGGAGCAGTACTTC. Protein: CASKSTVEREQYF.

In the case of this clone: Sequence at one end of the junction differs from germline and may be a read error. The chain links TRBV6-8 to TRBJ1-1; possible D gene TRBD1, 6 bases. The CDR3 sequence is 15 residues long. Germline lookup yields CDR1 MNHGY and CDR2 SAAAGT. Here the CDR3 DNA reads TGTGCCAGCTACAGGGATCAACCCGGGAACGCTGAAGCTTTCTTT. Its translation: CASYRDQPGNAEAFF.

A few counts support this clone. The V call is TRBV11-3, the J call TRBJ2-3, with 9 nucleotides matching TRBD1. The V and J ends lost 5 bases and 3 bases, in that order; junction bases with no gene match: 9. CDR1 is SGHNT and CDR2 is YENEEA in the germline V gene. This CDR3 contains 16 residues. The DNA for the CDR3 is TGTGCCAGCAGCCCCCGGACAGGGGCCTCGACAGATACGCAGTATTTT. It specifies CASSPRTGASTDTQYF.

This chain's CDR3 is CASRPHTGELFF. For the CDR3, the DNA is TGTGCCAGCAGACCCCACACCGGGGAGCTGTTTTTT. This rearrangement joins TRBV28 to TRBJ2-2; D gene ambiguous. CDR1 is MDHEN and CDR2 is SYDVKM in the germline V gene. This CDR3 has 12 amino acids. Deletions cut 6 bases from V and 3 bases from J, with 5 bases between.